The T cell receptor (beta chain) under discussion was sequenced for a study of T cell responses to AZD1222 COVID-19 vaccine. Across the study: Second-dose groups at about 4 or about 12 weeks were pooled.

Sequenced by immunoSEQ multiplex PCR; TCRdb stores in-frame clones only, minus some. The table shows over 100,000 clones, with over 75% occurring only once. This clone is a singleton in its sample. What it recognizes is unknown. Findings of the study overall: Among those given AZD1222, only six or seven were seropositive at baseline. White British people made up most donors, females outnumbered males, and clonal diversity was possibly underestimated. Spike-specific TCR breadth rose after two AZD1222 doses, and depth rose as well.

The CDR3 spans 15 residues. The germline V gene encodes CDR1 LNHNV and CDR2 YYDKDF (reference sequence). The germline V and J ends were trimmed by 3 bases and 7 bases, with 16 bases remaining between them. The V call is TRBV15, the J call TRBJ1-5, with D perhaps TRBD1 (5 bases). The sequence derives from an adult in good health. The sample consisted of peripheral blood, taken on day 0 of AZD1222 vaccination. The CDR3 loop is CATSRTGRGDQPQHF. Here the CDR3 DNA reads TGTGCCACCAGCAGGACTGGTAGGGGCGACCAGCCCCAGCATTTT.